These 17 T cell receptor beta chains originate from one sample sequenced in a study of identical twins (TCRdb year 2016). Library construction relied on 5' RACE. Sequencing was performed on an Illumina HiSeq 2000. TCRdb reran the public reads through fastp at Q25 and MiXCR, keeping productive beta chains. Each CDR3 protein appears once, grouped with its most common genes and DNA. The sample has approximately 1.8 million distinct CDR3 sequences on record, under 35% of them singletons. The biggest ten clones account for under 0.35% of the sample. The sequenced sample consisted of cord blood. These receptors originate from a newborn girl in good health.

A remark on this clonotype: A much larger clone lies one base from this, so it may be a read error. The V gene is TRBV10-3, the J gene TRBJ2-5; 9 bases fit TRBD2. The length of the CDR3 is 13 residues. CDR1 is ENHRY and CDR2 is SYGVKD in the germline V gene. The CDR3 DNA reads TGTGCCATCGCCCGTAGCGGGGGAGAGGCCCAGTACTTC. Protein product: CAIARSGGEAQYF.

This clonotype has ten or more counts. In DNA form, the CDR3 reads TGTGCCAGCTCAATGGCGGCTACCGGCACAGATACGCAGTATTTT. As protein: CASSMAATGTDTQYF. The chain has TRBV18 and TRBJ2-3; D gene ambiguous. Germline V lookup: CDR1 KGHSH, CDR2 LQKENI. The CDR3 is 15 amino acids. V dropped 5 bases and J dropped 1 base, with 13 bases sitting between them.

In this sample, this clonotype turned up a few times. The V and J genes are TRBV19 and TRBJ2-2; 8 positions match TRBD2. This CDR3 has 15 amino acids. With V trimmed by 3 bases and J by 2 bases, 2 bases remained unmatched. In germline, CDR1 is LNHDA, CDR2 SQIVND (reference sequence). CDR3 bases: TGTGCCAGTAGTATGATAGCGGGAAACACCGGGGAGCTGTTTTTT. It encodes CASSMIAGNTGELFF. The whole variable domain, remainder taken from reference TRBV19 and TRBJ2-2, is DGGITQSPKYLFRKEGQNVTLSCEQNLNHDAMYWYRQDPGQGLRLIYYSQIVNDFQKGDIAEGYSVSREKKESFPLTVTSAQKNPTAFYLCASSMIAGNTGELFFGEGSRLTVL.

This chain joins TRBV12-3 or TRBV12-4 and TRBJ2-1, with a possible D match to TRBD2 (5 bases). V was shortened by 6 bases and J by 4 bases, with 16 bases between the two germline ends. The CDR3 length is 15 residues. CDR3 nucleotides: TGTGCCAGCAGCCGCCCCTCGGCGGGTTACAATGAGCAGTTCTTC. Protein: CASSRPSAGYNEQFF.

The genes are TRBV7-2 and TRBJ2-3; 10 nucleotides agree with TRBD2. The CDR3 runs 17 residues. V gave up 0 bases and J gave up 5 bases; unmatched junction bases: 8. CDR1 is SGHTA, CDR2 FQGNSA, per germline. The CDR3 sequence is CASSLARLKRGGDTQYF. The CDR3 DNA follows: TGTGCCAGCAGCTTAGCGAGACTGAAGCGGGGGGGAGATACGCAGTATTTT.

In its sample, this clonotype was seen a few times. The CDR3: CSAREGLPTDTQYF. CDR3 nucleotide sequence: TGCAGTGCTAGAGAAGGACTACCCACAGATACGCAGTATTTT. V gene TRBV20-1 combines with J gene TRBJ2-3; weak D call: TRBD2 (6 bases). The CDR3 has 14 residues. Per the germline V gene, CDR1 is DFQATT and CDR2 is SNEGSKA (reference sequence). V lost 0 bases and J 2 bases, leaving 9 bases between the germline ends.

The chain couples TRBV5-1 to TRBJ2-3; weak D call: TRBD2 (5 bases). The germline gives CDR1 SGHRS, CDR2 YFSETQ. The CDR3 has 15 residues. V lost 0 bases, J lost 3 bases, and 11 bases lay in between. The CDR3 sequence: CASSLEGLPTDTQYF. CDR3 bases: TGCGCCAGCAGCTTGGAAGGACTTCCTACAGATACGCAGTATTTT.

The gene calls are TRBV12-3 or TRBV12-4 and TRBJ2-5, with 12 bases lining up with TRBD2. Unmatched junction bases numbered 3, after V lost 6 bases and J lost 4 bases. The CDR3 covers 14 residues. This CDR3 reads CASRLAGGLETQYF. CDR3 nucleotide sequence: TGTGCCAGCAGACTAGCGGGAGGCCTAGAGACCCAGTACTTC.

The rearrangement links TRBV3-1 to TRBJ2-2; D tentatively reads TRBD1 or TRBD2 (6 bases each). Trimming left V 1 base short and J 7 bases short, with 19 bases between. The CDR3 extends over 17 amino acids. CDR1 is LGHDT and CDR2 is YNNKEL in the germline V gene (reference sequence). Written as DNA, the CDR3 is TGTGCCAGCAGCCAAGGACCCCGGGACAAGGGACTCGGGGAGCTGTTTTTT. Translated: CASSQGPRDKGLGELFF.

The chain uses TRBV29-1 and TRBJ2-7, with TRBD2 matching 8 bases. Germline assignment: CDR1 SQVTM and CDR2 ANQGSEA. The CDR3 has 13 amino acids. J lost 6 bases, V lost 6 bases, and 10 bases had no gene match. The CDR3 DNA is TGCAGCGTGGGAAGAGCGGGAGCACTCGAGCAGTACTTC. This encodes CSVGRAGALEQYF.

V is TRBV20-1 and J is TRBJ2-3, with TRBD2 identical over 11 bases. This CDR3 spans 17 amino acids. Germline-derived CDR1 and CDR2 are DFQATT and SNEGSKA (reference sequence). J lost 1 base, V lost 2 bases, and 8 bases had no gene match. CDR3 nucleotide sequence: TGCAGTGCTAGATCGGTGCGACTAGCGGGGCGCACAGATACGCAGTATTTT. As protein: CSARSVRLAGRTDTQYF.

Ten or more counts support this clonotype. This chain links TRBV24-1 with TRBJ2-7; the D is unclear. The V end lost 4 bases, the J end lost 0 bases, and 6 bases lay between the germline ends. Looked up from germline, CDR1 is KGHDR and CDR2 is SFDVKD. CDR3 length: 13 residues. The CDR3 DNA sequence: TGTGCCACCAGTGACGTTAGCTCCTACGAGCAGTACTTC. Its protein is CATSDVSSYEQYF.

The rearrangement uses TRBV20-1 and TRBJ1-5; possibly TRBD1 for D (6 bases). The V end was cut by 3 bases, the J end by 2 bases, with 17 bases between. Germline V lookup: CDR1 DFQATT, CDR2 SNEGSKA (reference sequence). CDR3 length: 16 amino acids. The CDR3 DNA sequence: TGCAGTGCTAGTTGGACGGGGGCCAAGGGCAATCAGCCCCAGCATTTT. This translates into CSASWTGAKGNQPQHF.

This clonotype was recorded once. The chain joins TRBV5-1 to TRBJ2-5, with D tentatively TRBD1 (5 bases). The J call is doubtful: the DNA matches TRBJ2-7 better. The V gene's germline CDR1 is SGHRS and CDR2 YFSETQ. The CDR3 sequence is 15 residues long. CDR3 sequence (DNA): TGCGCCAGCAGTTTGACAGCCAACCCTCCCTACGAGCAGTACTTC. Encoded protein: CASSLTANPPYEQYF.

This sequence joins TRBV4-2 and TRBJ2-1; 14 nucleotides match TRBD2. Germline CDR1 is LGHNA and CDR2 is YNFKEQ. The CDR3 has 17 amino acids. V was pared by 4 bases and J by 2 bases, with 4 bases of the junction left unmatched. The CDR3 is CASSLGTSGRTYNEQFF. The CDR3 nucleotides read TGTGCCAGCAGCCTTGGGACTAGCGGGAGAACCTACAATGAGCAGTTCTTC.

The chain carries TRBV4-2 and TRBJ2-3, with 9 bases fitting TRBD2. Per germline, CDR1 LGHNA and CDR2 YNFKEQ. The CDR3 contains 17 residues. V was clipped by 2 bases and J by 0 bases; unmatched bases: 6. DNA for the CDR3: TGTGCCAGCAGCCAATTGGGACTAGCAACTAGCACAGATACGCAGTATTTT. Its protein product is CASSQLGLATSTDTQYF.

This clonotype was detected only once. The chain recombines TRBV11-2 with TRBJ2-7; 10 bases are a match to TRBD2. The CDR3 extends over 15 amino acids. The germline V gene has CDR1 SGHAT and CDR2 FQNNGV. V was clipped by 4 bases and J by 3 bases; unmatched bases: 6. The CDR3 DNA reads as TGTGCCAGCAGCTCAAAAGGGACTAGCGTCTACGAGCAGTACTTC. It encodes CASSSKGTSVYEQYF.